These T cell receptor beta chains were read from a single sample in a study of T-cell reconstitution after alpha-beta-depleted transplantation in children. Using its own MiXCR run on the PCR reads, TCRdb lists one record per CDR3 protein. Here the sample spans 190,000 or so distinct CDR3 sequences, 6% to 7% being singletons. Sequencing used PBMCs from the stem cell graft donor, obtained from the stem cell graft. All receptors derive from a human donor who donated a stem cell graft to a child with Wiskott-Aldrich syndrome. CDR3s include the opening cysteine and the closing phenylalanine or tryptophan.

>TRBV10-3|TRBJ1-2|12
CAISEGGNGYTF
>TRBV19|TRBJ1-5|16
CASRARGGDSNQPQHF
>TRBV5-1|TRBJ1-5|14
CASSLEAGSQPQHF
>TRBV11-2|TRBJ2-7|15
CASSIHTGRGNEQYF
>TRBV20-1|TRBJ1-5|13
CSARQGRNQPQHF
>TRBV7-2|TRBJ2-1|17
CASSLNSGRTSYNEQFF
>TRBV11-1|TRBJ2-7|20
CASSLRGGTGGTGTSYEQYF
>TRBV12-3/TRBV12-4|TRBJ2-3|13
CASSWGSTDTQYF
>TRBV29-1|TRBJ2-7|12
CSVEDRIYEQYF
>TRBV5-1|TRBJ2-7|14
CASTSTGSSYEQYF
>TRBV15|TRBJ2-3|16
CATSRFGRPSTDTQYF
>TRBV2|TRBJ1-5|13
CASTQGLPQPQHF
>TRBV30|TRBJ2-1|13
CAWRGDSYNEQFF
>TRBV5-1|TRBJ1-1|15
CASSLGVWGAAEAFF
>TRBV29-1|TRBJ1-5|13
CSARTGVGQPQHF
>TRBV5-1|TRBJ2-3|15
CASSLAAGDVDTQYF
>TRBV27|TRBJ2-2|14
CASSFYRVTGELFF
>TRBV12-3/TRBV12-4|TRBJ1-1|11
CASSFFPGAFF
>TRBV15|TRBJ2-1|13
CATSRDRDRGQFF
>TRBV20-1|TRBJ2-5|10
CSARSETQYF
>TRBV27|TRBJ1-1|15
CASSLSGTGPTEAFF
>TRBV20-1|TRBJ2-5|13
CSAKQGAEETQYF
>TRBV10-1|TRBJ2-5|14
CASSEAGGGETQYF
>TRBV24-1|TRBJ1-1|15
CATSASGGVNTEAFF
>TRBV7-9|TRBJ2-1|13
CASRKEGDNEQFF
>TRBV7-8|TRBJ1-6|12
CASSLDRAPLHF